The clone carrying this TCR beta chain was seen at least ten times. The antigen remains undetermined. The sample belongs to a study of T cells in Graves' hyperthyroidism and ophthalmopathy. The study's findings and limits: Stable hyperthyroidism was told apart from ophthalmopathy by a model built on 13 V-J features.

Template material for amplifying TCR beta CDR3 regions consisted of RNA transcripts. With the HTBI primer set, the TCR CDR3 went through a first round of RT-PCR. One entry per CDR3 protein results from TCRdb running MiXCR on the multiplex PCR reads. The table has 500,000 to 650,000 distinct CDR3 sequences, approximately 14% seen once. Source material: blood. This TCR derives from a woman in her 50s with Graves' ophthalmopathy.

CDR3 region: CASSHERIAKNIQYF. The CDR3 nucleotides read TGTGCCAGCAGCCATGAGAGGATAGCCAAAAACATTCAGTACTTC. V and J are TRBV28 and TRBJ2-4, with no clear D. V gave up 6 bases and J gave up 0 bases, with 12 bases separating them. The germline gives CDR1 MDHEN, CDR2 SYDVKM. The CDR3 covers 15 residues.